Shown below are 16 T cell receptor beta chains from a single sample sequenced in a study of long-term antiretroviral therapy in people with HIV. The authors ran the immunoSEQ assay, v3.0, at survey level. TCRdb keeps only in-frame clones here, not all; method: immunoSEQ multiplex PCR. The data show around 32,000 clones, 70% to 90% seen once. This material consisted of unsorted PBMCs, taken 3.2 years before starting antiretroviral therapy. These receptors were obtained from a man between 50 and 59 years old with HIV.

The chain is built from TRBV7-2 and TRBJ1-1; D is undetermined. Trimming removed 1 base at V and 5 bases at J, with 5 bases between. Germline values: CDR1 SGHTA, CDR2 FQGNSA. The CDR3 extends over 12 amino acids. The CDR3 loop is CASSLVQTEAFF. CDR3 DNA sequence: TGTGCCAGCAGCTTAGTCCAGACTGAAGCTTTCTTT.

The chain uses TRBV19 and TRBJ1-1, with 8 bases matching TRBD1. Unmatched junction bases numbered 10, after V lost 9 bases and J lost 7 bases. Germline assignment: CDR1 LNHDA and CDR2 SQIVND (reference sequence). The length of the CDR3 is 13 residues. This chain's CDR3 is CASVTGAGGEAFF. CDR3 DNA sequence: TGTGCCAGCGTGACAGGGGCCGGGGGTGAAGCTTTCTTT.

The V gene is TRBV27, the J gene TRBJ2-3, with 7 bases identical to TRBD1. After removal of 8 bases from V and 3 bases from J, the junction contained 5 bases not matched to a gene. Germline CDR1 MNHEY, CDR2 SMNVEV (reference sequence). The CDR3 covers 13 residues. CDR3 residues: CASQQGLTDTQYF. The CDR3 DNA reads TGTGCCAGCCAACAGGGGTTAACAGATACGCAGTATTTT.

The chain links TRBV5-6 to TRBJ1-2; D ambiguous. Germline CDR1 SGHDT, CDR2 YYEEEE. With 6 bases removed from V and 1 base from J, the gap between germline ends came to 10 bases. This CDR3 is 13 amino acids long. The CDR3 DNA reads TGTGCCAGCACCGCGGCGGATAACTATGGCTACACCTTC. Its protein is CASTAADNYGYTF.

The chain links TRBV28 to TRBJ1-5; 8 bases line up with TRBD1. V gave up 5 bases and J gave up 1 base; unmatched junction bases: 10. Germline V CDR1 and CDR2: MDHEN, SYDVKM. The CDR3 runs 17 residues. CDR3 residues: CASSPRQGRRSNQPQHF. For the CDR3, the DNA is TGTGCCAGCAGTCCCCGACAGGGGCGGCGAAGCAATCAGCCCCAGCATTTT. Variable domain in full (rest from reference TRBV28 and TRBJ1-5): DVKVTQSSRYLVKRTGEKVFLECVQDMDHENMFWYRQDPGLGLRLIYFSYDVKMKEKGDIPEGYSVSREKKERFSLILESASTNQTSMYLCASSPRQGRRSNQPQHFGDGTRLSIL.

The V gene is TRBV28, the J gene TRBJ2-3, with 14 bases aligning to TRBD2. V gave up 10 bases and J gave up 3 bases; unmatched junction bases: 3. The CDR3 loop spans 14 amino acids. Germline V gene sequence: CDR1 MDHEN, CDR2 SYDVKM. Here the CDR3 DNA reads TGTGCCACCAGACTAGCGGGGGGGACAGATACGCAGTATTTT. It specifies CATRLAGGTDTQYF.

The chain links TRBV5-1 to TRBJ1-3; a weak D match, TRBD1 (5 bases). V was shortened by 2 bases and J by 0 bases, with 6 bases between the two germline ends. Per germline, CDR1 SGHRS and CDR2 YFSETQ. This CDR3 is 14 amino acids long. CDR3 residues: CASSFDSSGNTIYF. CDR3 DNA: TGCGCCAGCAGCTTTGACAGCTCTGGAAACACCATATATTTT.

The chain joins TRBV5-1 to TRBJ1-3; D gene uncertain. Between the trimmed V and J ends, which lost 0 bases and 0 bases, there was a span of 10 bases. CDR3 size: 16 residues. Germline CDR1 and CDR2: SGHRS and YFSETQ. This CDR3 reads CASSLEGHNSGNTIYF. CDR3 bases: TGCGCCAGCAGCTTGGAAGGGCACAACTCTGGAAACACCATATATTTT.

The chain uses TRBV10-1 and TRBJ2-1; 8 bases match TRBD1. V was clipped by 2 bases and J by 6 bases; unmatched bases: 15. Germline V gene lookup returns CDR1 WNHNN and CDR2 SYGVQD (reference sequence). There are 18 residues in the CDR3. The CDR3 DNA follows: TGCGCCAGCAGTGAGCGAGTGGACCCCGGACAGGGATCCAATGAGCAGTTCTTC. Its translation: CASSERVDPGQGSNEQFF.

A remark on this clone: One end of the junction does not line up with germline, which may come from a read error. The rearrangement links TRBV30 to TRBJ2-1; D is possibly TRBD2 (6 bases). CDR1 GTSNPN and CDR2 SVGIG come from the germline V gene (reference sequence). This CDR3 has 14 residues. The CDR3 DNA follows: TGTGCCTGGAGTGTATGGGGGGTGGAGAATGGGCAGTTCTTC. It translates to CAWSVWGVENGQFF.

The chain couples TRBV27 to TRBJ2-7, with TRBD2 as a possible D gene (6 bases). Germline CDR1 is MNHEY and CDR2 is SMNVEV (reference sequence). The CDR3 covers 13 residues. V was shortened by 6 bases and J by 6 bases, with 15 bases between the two germline ends. The CDR3 loop reads CASSRLGMGEQYF. CDR3 nucleotide sequence: TGTGCCAGCAGCCGACTAGGAATGGGCGAGCAGTACTTC.

The rearrangement uses TRBV5-1 and TRBJ1-6, with D hard to call. The V gene lost 0 bases and the J gene lost 8 bases, with 9 bases spanning the gap. This CDR3 spans 14 amino acids. Germline CDR1 and CDR2: SGHRS and YFSETQ. CDR3 loop: CASSLAVRYSPLHF. DNA of the CDR3: TGCGCCAGCAGCTTGGCCGTACGGTATTCACCCCTCCACTTT.

This rearrangement joins TRBV6-5 to TRBJ2-1, with D hard to call. Per germline, CDR1 MNHEY and CDR2 SVGAGI. Trimming removed 0 bases at V and 3 bases at J, with 9 bases between. The CDR3 sequence is 15 residues long. DNA for the CDR3: TGTGCCAGCAGTTACTCGTCGACACGCTACAATGAGCAGTTCTTC. Translated: CASSYSSTRYNEQFF.

The chain couples TRBV7-8 to TRBJ1-1; the D gene is possibly TRBD1 (5 bases). V lost 2 bases and J 0 bases, leaving 10 bases between the germline ends. The CDR3 length is 15 residues. Germline loops: CDR1 SGHVS, CDR2 FQNEAQ. The CDR3 is CASSLQGIVNTEAFF. The CDR3 DNA sequence: TGTGCCAGCAGCTTACAGGGCATCGTGAACACTGAAGCTTTCTTT.

In DNA form, the CDR3 reads TGTGCCAGCAGCCCGGGTCCTCGGGCAGATACGCAGTATTTT. This codes for CASSPGPRADTQYF. This rearrangement joins TRBV9 to TRBJ2-3; no firm D call. Germline V lookup: CDR1 SGDLS, CDR2 YYNGEE. The ends were cut back, 4 bases at V and 4 bases at J, with 13 bases in the middle. This CDR3 has 14 residues.

In regard to this clone: Other DNA variants within this sample encode the same CDR3. This sequence joins TRBV5-1 and TRBJ2-1; D is perhaps TRBD1 or TRBD2 (5 bases each). This CDR3 is 14 amino acids long. Trimming removed 2 bases at V and 4 bases at J, with 10 bases between. Germline CDR1 SGHRS, CDR2 YFSETQ. CDR3 protein: CASSLGTNYNEQFF. DNA for the CDR3: TGCGCCAGCAGCTTAGGGACCAATTACAATGAGCAGTTCTTC.